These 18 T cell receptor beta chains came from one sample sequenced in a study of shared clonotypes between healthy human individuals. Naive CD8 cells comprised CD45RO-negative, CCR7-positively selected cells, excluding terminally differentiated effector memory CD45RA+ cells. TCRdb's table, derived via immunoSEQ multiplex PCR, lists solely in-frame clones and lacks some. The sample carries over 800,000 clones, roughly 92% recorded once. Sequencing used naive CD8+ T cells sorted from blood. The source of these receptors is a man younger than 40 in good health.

The CDR3 region has the DNA TGTGCCAGCAGCGAGACTAGCGACGAAGATGAGCAGTTCTTC. Translation gives CASSETSDEDEQFF. J is TRBJ2-1 and V is TRBV9, with 8 bases aligning to TRBD2. Germline V lookup: CDR1 SGDLS, CDR2 YYNGEE. V gave up 3 bases and J gave up 8 bases; unmatched junction bases: 7. The CDR3 runs 14 residues.

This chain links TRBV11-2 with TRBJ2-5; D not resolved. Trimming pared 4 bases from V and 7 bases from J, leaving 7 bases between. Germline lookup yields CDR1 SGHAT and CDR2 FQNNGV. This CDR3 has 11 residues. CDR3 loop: CASSSERTQYF. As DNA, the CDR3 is TGTGCCAGCAGCTCGGAGAGGACCCAGTACTTC.

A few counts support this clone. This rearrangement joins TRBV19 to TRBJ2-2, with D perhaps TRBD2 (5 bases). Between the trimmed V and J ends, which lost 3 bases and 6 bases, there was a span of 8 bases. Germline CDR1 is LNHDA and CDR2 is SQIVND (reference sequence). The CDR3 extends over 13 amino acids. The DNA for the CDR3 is TGTGCCAGTAGTATCCCGGGATCCGGGGAGCTGTTTTTT. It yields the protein CASSIPGSGELFF.

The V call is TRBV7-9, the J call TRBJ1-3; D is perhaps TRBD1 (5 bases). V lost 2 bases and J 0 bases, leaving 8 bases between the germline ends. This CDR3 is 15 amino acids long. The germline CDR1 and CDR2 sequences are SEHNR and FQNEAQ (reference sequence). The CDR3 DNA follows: TGTGCCAGCAGCTTAACAGGACCCTCTGGAAACACCATATATTTT. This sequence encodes CASSLTGPSGNTIYF.

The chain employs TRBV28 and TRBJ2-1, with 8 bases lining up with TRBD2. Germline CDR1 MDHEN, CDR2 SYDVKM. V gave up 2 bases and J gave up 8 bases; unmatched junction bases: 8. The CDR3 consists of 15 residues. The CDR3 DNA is TGTGCCAGCAGTTTAGAGCGGGAGTTTGCGGATGAGCAGTTCTTC. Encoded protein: CASSLEREFADEQFF. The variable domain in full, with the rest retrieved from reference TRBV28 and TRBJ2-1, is DVKVTQSSRYLVKRTGEKVFLECVQDMDHENMFWYRQDPGLGLRLIYFSYDVKMKEKGDIPEGYSVSREKKERFSLILESASTNQTSMYLCASSLEREFADEQFFGPGTRLTVL.

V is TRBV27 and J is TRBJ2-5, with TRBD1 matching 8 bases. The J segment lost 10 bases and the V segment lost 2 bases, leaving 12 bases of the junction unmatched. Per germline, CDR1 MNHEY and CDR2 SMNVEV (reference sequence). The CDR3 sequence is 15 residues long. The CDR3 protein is CASSLVGQAGRIQYF. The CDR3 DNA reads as TGTGCCAGCAGTTTAGTGGGACAGGCTGGACGAATCCAGTACTTC.

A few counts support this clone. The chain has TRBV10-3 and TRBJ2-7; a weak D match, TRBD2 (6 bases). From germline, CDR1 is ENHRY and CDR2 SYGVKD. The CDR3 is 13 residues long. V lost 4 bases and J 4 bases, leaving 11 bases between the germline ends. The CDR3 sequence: CAISVGTVYEQYF. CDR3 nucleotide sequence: TGTGCCATCAGTGTCGGGACTGTATACGAGCAGTACTTC.

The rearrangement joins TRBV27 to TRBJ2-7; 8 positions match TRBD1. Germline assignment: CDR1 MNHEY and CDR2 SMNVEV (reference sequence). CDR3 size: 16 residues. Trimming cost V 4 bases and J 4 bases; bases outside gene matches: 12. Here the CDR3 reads CASSSTRQGWDYEQYF. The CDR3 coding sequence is TGTGCCAGCAGTTCCACTCGACAGGGGTGGGATTACGAGCAGTACTTC.

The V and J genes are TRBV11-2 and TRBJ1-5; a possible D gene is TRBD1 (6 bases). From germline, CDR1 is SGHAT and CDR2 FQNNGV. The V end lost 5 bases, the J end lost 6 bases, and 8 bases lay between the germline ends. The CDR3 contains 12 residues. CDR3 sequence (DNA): TGTGCCAGCAGCATCAGGGGTCAGCCCCAGCATTTT. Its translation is CASSIRGQPQHF.

CDR3 DNA sequence: TGTGCCTGGAGTACCCCAAGGGGAATTAACACTGAAGCTTTCTTT. This sequence encodes CAWSTPRGINTEAFF. V usage is TRBV30 and J usage is TRBJ1-1, with D possibly being TRBD1 (5 bases). V was pared by 2 bases and J by 2 bases, with 15 bases between. The length of the CDR3 is 15 residues. From germline, CDR1 is GTSNPN and CDR2 SVGIG (reference sequence). Using reference TRBV30 and TRBJ1-1 for the parts outside the CDR3, the full variable domain is SQTIHQWPATLVQPVGSPLSLECTVEGTSNPNLYWYRQAAGRGLQLLFYSVGIGQISSEVPQNLSASRPQDRQFILSSKKLLLSDSGFYLCAWSTPRGINTEAFFGQGTRLTVV.

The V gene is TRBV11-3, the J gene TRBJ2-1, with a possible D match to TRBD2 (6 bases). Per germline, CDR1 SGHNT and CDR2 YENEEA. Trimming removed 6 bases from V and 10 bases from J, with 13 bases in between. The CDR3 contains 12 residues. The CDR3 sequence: CASSYSGSEQFF. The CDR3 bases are TGTGCCAGCAGTTATAGCGGCTCCGAGCAGTTCTTC.

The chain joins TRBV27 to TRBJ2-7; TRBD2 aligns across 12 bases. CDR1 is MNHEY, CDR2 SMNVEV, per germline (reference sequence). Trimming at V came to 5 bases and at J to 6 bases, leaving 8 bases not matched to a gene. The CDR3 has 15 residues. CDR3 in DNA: TGTGCCAGCAGTGCTCGACTAGCGGGAGTAACCGAGCAGTACTTC. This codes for CASSARLAGVTEQYF.

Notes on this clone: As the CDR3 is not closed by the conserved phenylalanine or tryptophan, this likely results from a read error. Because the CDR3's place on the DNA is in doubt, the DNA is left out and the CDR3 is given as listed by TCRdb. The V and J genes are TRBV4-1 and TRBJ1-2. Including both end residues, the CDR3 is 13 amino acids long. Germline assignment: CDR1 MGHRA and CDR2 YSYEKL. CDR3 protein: CASSQDNLGRIYC.

Here the CDR3 DNA reads TGTGCCAGCAGCTTAGGAACTCATAGCGGGAGGGCCACAGATACGCAGTATTTT. Translation gives CASSLGTHSGRATDTQYF. The rearrangement joins TRBV13 to TRBJ2-3; 11 bases agree with TRBD2. V shed 0 bases, J shed 2 bases, and the junction held 7 bases outside the gene matches. The CDR3 is 18 amino acids. CDR1 PRHDT and CDR2 FYEKMQ come from the germline V gene (reference sequence).

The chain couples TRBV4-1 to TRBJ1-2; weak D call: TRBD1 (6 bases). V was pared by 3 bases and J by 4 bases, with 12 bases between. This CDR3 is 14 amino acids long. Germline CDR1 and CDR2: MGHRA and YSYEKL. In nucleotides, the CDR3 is TGCGCCAGCAGCCAGGCTGACAGGATCTATGGCTACACCTTC. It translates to CASSQADRIYGYTF.

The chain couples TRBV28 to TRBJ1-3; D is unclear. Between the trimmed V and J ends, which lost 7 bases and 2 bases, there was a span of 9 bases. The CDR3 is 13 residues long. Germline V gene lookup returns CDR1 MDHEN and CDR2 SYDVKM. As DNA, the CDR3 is TGTGCCAGCAAGAGAGAGCCTGGAAACACCATATATTTT. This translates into CASKREPGNTIYF.

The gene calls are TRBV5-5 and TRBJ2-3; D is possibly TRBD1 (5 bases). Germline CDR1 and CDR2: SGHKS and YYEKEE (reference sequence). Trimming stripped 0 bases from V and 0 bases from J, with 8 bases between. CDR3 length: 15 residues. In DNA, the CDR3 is TGTGCCAGCAGCTTGGACAGGCCTAGCACAGATACGCAGTATTTT. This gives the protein CASSLDRPSTDTQYF.

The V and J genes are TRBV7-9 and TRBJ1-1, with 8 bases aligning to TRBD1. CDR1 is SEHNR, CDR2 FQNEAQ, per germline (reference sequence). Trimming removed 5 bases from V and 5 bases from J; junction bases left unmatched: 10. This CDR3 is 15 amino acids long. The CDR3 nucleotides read TGTGCCAGCAGCCCGGACCAGGGGGCGATAACTGAAGCTTTCTTT. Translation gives CASSPDQGAITEAFF.